Sequencing of this T cell receptor beta chain was carried out in a study of CD8+CD57+ T cells in acquired aplastic anemia. Study context: Isolated CD4+ and CD8+ cells, once sorted, yielded DNA averaging approximately 3 ug.

Genomic DNA was employed as the template in profiling TCR beta VDJ and CDR3. Via MiXCR, TCRdb re-called the reads, giving one row per CDR3 protein. The sample has 180,000 or so distinct CDR3 sequences; about half are singletons. Selection for sequencing was limited to patients who had shown CD8+CD57+ cell expansion by flow cytometry. Patients had undergone no therapy by the time their blood was sampled. Comment on this clonotype: The target antigen is unknown.

V lost 3 bases and J lost 4; bases outside the gene matches: 5. Germline assignment: CDR1 KGHDR and CDR2 SFDVKD. The CDR3 has 15 amino acids. General study points: CD8+ Simpson's diversity did not differ significantly between patients and controls. Twenty-nine sequences, all CD8+ CDR3, were shared between patients and controls.

Sequencing was performed on sorted CD4+, CD8+, or CD8+CD57+ T cells (not recorded which) from PBMCs. The source is a human donor with aplastic anemia. The chain employs TRBV24-1 and TRBJ2-3; 8 nucleotides line up with TRBD1. In nucleotides, the CDR3 is TGTGCCACCAGTGATAAGGGGACAGGCGCAGATACGCAGTATTTT. Translated: CATSDKGTGADTQYF.